The clone carrying this TCR beta chain came up a few times. Its matching antigen is unknown. The data belong to a study of shared clonotypes between healthy human individuals. The repertoire was sequenced with immunoSEQ multiplex PCR; TCRdb's copy has only in-frame clones and lacks some. The repertoire consists of a few million clones, with over 85% occurring once and the leading ten covering 0.13% to 0.15%. V shed 5 bases and J shed 2 bases, with 6 bases lying between them. Germline values: CDR1 SNHLY, CDR2 FYNNEI. The CDR3 has 12 amino acids. Findings of the study overall: Generation probability values for non-shared clonotypes were lower than those for clonotypes shared by all four donors. Sampling covered blood only; tissue repertoires likely differ. Sorted-subset sequencing, rarefaction showed, was incomplete despite large depth. Memory subsets had estimated richness that was generally smaller than that of naive subsets.

Input material: naive CD4+ T cells sorted from blood. Described subset: CD45RA+ positively selected. The V call is TRBV2, the J call TRBJ1-2; D is ambiguous. This sequence was found in a young man in good health. CDR3 sequence: CASSPENYGYTF. CDR3 in DNA: TGTGCCAGCAGTCCCGAAAACTATGGCTACACCTTC.